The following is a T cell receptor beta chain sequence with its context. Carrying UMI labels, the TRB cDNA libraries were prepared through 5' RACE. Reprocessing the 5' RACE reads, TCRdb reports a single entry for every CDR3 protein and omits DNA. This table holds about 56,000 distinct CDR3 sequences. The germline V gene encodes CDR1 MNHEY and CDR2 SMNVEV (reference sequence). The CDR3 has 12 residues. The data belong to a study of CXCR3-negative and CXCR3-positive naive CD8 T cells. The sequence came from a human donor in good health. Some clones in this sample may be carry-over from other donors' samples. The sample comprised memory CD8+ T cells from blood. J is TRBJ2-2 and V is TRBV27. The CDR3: CASTDIAGELFF.